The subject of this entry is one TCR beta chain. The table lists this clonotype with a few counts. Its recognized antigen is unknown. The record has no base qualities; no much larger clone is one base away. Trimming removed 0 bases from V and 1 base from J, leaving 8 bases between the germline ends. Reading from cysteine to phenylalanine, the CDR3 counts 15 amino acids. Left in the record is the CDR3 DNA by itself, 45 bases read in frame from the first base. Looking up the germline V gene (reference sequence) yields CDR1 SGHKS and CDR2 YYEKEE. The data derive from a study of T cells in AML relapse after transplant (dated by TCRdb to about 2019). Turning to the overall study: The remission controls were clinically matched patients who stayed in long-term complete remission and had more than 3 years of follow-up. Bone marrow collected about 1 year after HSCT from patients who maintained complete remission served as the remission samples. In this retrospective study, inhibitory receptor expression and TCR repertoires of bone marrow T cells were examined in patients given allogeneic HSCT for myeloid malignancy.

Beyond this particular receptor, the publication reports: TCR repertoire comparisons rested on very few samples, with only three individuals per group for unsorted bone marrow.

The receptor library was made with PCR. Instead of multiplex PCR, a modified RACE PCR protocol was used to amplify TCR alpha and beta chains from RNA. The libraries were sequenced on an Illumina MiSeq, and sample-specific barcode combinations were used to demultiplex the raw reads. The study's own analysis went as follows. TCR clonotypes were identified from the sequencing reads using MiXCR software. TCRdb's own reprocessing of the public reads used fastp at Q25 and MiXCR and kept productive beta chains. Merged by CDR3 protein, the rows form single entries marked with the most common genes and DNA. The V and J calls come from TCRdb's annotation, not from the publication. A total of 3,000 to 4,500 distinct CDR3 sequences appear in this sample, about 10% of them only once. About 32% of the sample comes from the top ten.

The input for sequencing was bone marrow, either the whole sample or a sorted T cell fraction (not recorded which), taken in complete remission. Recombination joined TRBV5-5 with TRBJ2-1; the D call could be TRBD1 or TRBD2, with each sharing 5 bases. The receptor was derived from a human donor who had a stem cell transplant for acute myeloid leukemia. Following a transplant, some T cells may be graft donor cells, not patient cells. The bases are TGTGCCAGCAGCTTGGGGGGGTTGTCCTACAATGAGCAGTTCTTC. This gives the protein CASSLGGLSYNEQFF.